The sequence of this TCR beta chain was determined in a study of technical replicates of blood from several donors. This clone has just a few counts. TCRdb keeps only in-frame clones here, not all; method: immunoSEQ multiplex PCR. The sample has about 12,000 clones; 85% to 95% are singletons. Looked up from germline, CDR1 is SEHNR and CDR2 is FQNEAQ (reference sequence). V was pared by 5 bases and J by 4 bases, with 4 bases of the junction left unmatched. This CDR3 comprises 14 residues. This TCR was recovered from a human donor in good health. Sequenced sample: PBMCs. The chain links TRBV7-9 to TRBJ2-7; 11 bases fit TRBD1. The CDR3 here is CASSPDRGLYEQYF. The CDR3, as DNA: TGTGCCAGCAGCCCGGACAGGGGGCTATACGAGCAGTACTTC.